This TCR beta chain stems from a study of sequential checkpoint blockade in melanoma. The sample holds a few counts of this clone. Measured with immunoSEQ multiplex PCR; TCRdb has only the in-frame clones, and not every one. The sample records 25,000 to 30,000 clones, 77% being singletons. Treatment specified: randomized to nivolumab then ipilimumab (arm A) or the reverse (arm B). Patients had received no earlier DNA-damaging chemotherapy. This receptor was obtained from a human donor with melanoma. The material was CD8+ T cells sorted from blood (inferred from file names), obtained from a patient given nivolumab and ipilimumab in sequence.

CDR3 amino acids: CASSPHADSDGYTF. The CDR3 DNA reads TGTGCCAGCAGCCCCCATGCGGACAGTGACGGCTACACCTTC. The chain couples TRBV7-3 to TRBJ1-2; TRBD1 might be the D (6 bases). The CDR3 runs 14 residues. The V gene's germline CDR1 is SGHTA and CDR2 FQGTGA. Trimming shortened V by 5 bases and J by 8 bases, and 18 bases separated the two germline ends.